This T cell receptor beta chain was identified during a study of blood T cell repertoires in COVID-19. For the study at large: Samples of COVID-19 (acute and convalescent) were obtained from the United States, Italy and Spain.

In the study's own analysis: Amplified reference gene primers provided the basis for estimating nucleated cell counts. The assay was immunoSEQ multiplex PCR, and TCRdb's table has in-frame clones only and misses some. V and J calls and clone size are those listed in that table; D and trimming were worked out from the DNA. In the table there are a few hundred thousand clones, roughly 89% of which are singletons. CDR3 length equals 13 residues. The germline V gene has CDR1 MDHEN and CDR2 SYDVKM. Trimming removed 5 bases at V and 8 bases at J, with 13 bases between. Cohort placement rested on clinical history that participants reported themselves. Cohort 3 recovered donors had two negative PCRs, clearance, or symptom resolution.

This TCR was recovered from a woman between 50 and 59 years old who had recovered from COVID-19. The rearrangement links TRBV28 to TRBJ2-1, with a weak D call TRBD1 (5 bases). Sequenced input: PBMCs or T cells enriched from blood (not recorded which). The CDR3 DNA reads TGTGCCAGCAGTCCCAGGGTTAGGGATGAGCAGTTCTTC. As protein: CASSPRVRDEQFF.